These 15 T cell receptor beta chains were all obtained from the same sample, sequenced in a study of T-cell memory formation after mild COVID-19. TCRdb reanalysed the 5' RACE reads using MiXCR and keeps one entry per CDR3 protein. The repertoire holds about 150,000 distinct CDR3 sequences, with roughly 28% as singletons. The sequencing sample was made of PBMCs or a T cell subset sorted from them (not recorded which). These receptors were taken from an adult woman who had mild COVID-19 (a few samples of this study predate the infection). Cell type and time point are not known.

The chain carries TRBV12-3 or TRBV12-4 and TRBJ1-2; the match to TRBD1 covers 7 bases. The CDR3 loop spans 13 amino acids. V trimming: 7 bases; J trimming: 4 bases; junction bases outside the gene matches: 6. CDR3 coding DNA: TGTGCCAGCATGGGAACAGGGGTCTATGGCTACACCTTC. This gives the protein CASMGTGVYGYTF.

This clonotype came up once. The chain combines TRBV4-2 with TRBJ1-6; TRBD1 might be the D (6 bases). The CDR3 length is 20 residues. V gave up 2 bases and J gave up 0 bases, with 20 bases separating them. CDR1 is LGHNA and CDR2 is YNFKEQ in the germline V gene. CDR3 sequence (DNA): TGTGCCAGCAGCCAAATCGGACAGTGGGAGGGCAGCTCCTATAATTCACCCCTCCACTTT. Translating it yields CASSQIGQWEGSSYNSPLHF.

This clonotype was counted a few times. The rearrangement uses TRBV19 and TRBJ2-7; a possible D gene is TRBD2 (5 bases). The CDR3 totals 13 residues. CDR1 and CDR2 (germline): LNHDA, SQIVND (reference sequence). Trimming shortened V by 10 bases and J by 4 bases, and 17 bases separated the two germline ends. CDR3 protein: CATLSTGGYEQYF. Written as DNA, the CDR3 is TGTGCCACCCTCTCAACGGGCGGGTACGAGCAGTACTTC.

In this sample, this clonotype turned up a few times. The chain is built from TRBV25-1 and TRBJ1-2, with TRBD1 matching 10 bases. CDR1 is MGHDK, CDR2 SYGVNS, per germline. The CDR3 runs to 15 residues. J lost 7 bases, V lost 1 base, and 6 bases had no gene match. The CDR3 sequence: CASSESGGTGAGYTF. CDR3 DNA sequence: TGTGCCAGCAGTGAATCGGGAGGGACAGGGGCTGGCTACACCTTC.

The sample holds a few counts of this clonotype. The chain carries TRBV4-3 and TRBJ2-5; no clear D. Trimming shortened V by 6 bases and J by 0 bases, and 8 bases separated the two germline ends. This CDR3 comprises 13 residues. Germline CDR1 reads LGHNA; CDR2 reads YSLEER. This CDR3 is CASSGGNQETQYF. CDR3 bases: TGCGCCAGCAGTGGTGGGAACCAAGAGACCCAGTACTTC.

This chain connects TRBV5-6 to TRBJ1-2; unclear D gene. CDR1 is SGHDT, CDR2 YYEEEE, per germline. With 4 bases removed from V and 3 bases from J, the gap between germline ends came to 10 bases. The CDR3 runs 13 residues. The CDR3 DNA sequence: TGTGCCAGCAGCCCCCGGTGGGACTATGGCTACACCTTC. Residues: CASSPRWDYGYTF.

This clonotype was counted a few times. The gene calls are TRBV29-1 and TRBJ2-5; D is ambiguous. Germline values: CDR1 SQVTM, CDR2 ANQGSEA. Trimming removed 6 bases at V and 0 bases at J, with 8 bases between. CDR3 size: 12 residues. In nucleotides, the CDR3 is TGCAGCGTCGGAGACTACCAAGAGACCCAGTACTTC. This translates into CSVGDYQETQYF.

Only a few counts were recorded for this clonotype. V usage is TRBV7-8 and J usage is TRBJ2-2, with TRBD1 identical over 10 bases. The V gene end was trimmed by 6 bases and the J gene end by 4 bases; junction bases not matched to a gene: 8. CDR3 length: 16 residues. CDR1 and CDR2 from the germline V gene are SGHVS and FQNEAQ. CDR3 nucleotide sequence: TGTGCCAGCAGTAATAGACAGGGGGCTATCACCGGGGAGCTGTTTTTT. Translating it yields CASSNRQGAITGELFF.

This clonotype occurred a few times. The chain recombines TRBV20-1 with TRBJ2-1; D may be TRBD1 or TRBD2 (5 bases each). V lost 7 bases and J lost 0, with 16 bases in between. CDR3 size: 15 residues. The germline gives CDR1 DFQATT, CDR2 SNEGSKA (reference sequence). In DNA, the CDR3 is TGCAGTGTCATGACGGGGCGGCTCTCCTACAATGAGCAGTTCTTC. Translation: CSVMTGRLSYNEQFF.

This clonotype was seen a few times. CDR3 sequence (DNA): TGTGCCAGCAGTTATCTGAGTGAGCAGTTCTTC. Protein: CASSYLSEQFF. The chain joins TRBV6-2 or TRBV6-3 to TRBJ2-1; no clear D. The germline gives CDR1 MNHEY, CDR2 SVGEGT. Trimming pared 3 bases from V and 9 bases from J, leaving 6 bases between. The CDR3 is made up of 11 amino acids.

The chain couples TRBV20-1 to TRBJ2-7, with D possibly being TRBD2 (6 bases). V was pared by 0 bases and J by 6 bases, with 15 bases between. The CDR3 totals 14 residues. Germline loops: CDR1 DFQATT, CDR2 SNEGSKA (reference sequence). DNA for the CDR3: TGCAGTGCTAGAGACCCCCGACGGGGGACCGAGCAGTACTTC. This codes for CSARDPRRGTEQYF.

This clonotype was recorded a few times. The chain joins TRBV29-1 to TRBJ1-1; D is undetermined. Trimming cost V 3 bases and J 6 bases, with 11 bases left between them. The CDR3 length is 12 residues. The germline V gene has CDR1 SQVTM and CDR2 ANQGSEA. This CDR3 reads CSVEAGVPEAFF. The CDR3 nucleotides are TGCAGCGTTGAGGCGGGCGTCCCTGAAGCTTTCTTT.

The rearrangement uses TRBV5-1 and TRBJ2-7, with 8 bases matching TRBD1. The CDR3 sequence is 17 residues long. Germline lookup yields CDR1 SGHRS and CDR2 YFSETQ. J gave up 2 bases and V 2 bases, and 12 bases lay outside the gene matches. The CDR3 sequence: CASSFIGLQGGTYEQYF. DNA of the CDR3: TGCGCCAGCAGCTTCATAGGTTTACAGGGGGGTACCTACGAGCAGTACTTC. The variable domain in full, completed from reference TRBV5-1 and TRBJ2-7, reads KAGVTQTPRYLIKTRGQQVTLSCSPISGHRSVSWYQQTPGQGLQFLFEYFSETQRNKGNFPGRFSGRQFSNSRSEMNVSTLELGDSALYLCASSFIGLQGGTYEQYFGPGTRLTVT.

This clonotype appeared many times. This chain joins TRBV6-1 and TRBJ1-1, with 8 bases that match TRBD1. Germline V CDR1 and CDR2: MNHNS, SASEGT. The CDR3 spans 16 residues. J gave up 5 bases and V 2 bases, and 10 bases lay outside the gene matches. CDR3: CASSESQGAGWTEAFF. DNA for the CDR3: TGTGCCAGCAGTGAATCGCAGGGGGCCGGTTGGACTGAAGCTTTCTTT.

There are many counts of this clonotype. The CDR3 loop reads CASSQGGGTVAFF. The CDR3 region has the DNA TGCGCCAGCAGCCAAGGGGGGGGAACGGTGGCTTTCTTT. The chain uses TRBV4-1 and TRBJ1-1; a weak D match, TRBD1 (5 bases). Germline-derived CDR1 and CDR2 are MGHRA and YSYEKL. V lost 1 base and J 11 bases, leaving 14 bases between the germline ends. The CDR3 is 13 residues long.